This TCR beta chain was obtained from a study of cytomegalovirus exposure and HLA in healthy donors. As for the donors, each was a healthy bone marrow donor. The CDR3 covers 16 residues. Germline trimming cut 2 bases from V and 2 bases from J; bases unmatched to any gene: 9. The germline gives CDR1 SNHLY, CDR2 FYNNEI. Vbeta (60) and Jbeta (13) primers were used in the PCR. Generated by immunoSEQ multiplex PCR, the TCRdb table keeps only in-frame clones and is missing some. The table has some 150,000 clones, around four fifths seen once. Regarding the study as a whole: Most TCR sequences showed up rarely, but some public TCRs showed up in many donors. Data from an earlier analysis indicated that most TCR beta V segments were productive either about 87% or about 30% of the time. Using the classifier, cytomegalovirus status was reportedly diagnosed with high specificity and sensitivity.

As regards this clone: Antigen unknown.

This sequence originates from a woman aged 45-65 years in good health and CMV-seronegative. Sequenced: PBMCs. The J gene is TRBJ2-7, the V gene TRBV2; 7 bases are a match to TRBD2. The CDR3 protein is CASSELGLAVAYEQYF. DNA for the CDR3: TGTGCCAGCAGTGAACTCGGGCTAGCGGTCGCCTACGAGCAGTACTTC.